This T cell receptor (beta chain) derives from a study of TIL therapy for anti-PD-1-resistant metastatic lung cancer. Study overall: Most patients had lung adenocarcinoma; a handful of tumors were EGFR-mutant, two ALK-rearranged; half smoked currently or formerly. Tumors carried a median approximately 1.6 non-synonymous mutations per megabase.

CDR1 and CDR2 from the germline V gene are MGHRA and YSYEKL. The germline V and J ends were trimmed by 3 bases and 0 bases, with 12 bases remaining between them. The CDR3 extends over 16 amino acids. Time point here: pre-treatment sample, taken before nivolumab and TIL therapy. Tumor tissue came from excised metastases, mostly pleural nodules or supraclavicular lymph nodes. The libraries were made with immunoSEQ v3. Libraries were sequenced to approximately 2 million read pairs (survey) or 5-6 million (deep). Produced via immunoSEQ multiplex PCR; TCRdb's table is partial and in-frame only. The sample gives approximately 87,000 clones, 65% of which show up once; 11% is in the top ten. This clone was seen repeatedly, ten times or more.

V gene TRBV4-1 combines with J gene TRBJ2-1; D gene unclear. This TCR derives from a person aged 25-80 years with non-small cell lung cancer. Material: tumor tissue, obtained at baseline. The CDR3 here is CASSQAWAVSYNEQFF. CDR3 bases: TGCGCCAGCAGCCAGGCCTGGGCGGTCTCCTACAATGAGCAGTTCTTC.